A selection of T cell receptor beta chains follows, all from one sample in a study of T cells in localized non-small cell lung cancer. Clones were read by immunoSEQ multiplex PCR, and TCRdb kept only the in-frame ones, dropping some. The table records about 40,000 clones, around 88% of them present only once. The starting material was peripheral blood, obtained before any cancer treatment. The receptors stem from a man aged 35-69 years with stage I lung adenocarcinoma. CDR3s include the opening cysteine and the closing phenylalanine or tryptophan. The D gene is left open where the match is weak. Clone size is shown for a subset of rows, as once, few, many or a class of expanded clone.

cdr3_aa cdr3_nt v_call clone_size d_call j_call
CASRRQGAGGNTIYF TGCGCCAGCAGGCGACAGGGGGCGGGCGGAAACACCATATATTTT TRBV4-1 . TRBD1 TRBJ1-3
CSAWARDGYTF TGCAGTGCTTGGGCCAGAGATGGCTACACCTTC TRBV20-1 . . TRBJ1-2
CATTRDYYNEQFF TGTGCCACTACCCGGGACTACTACAATGAGCAGTTCTTC TRBV19 . TRBD2 TRBJ2-1
CASSPSGRARNEQYF TGTGCCAGCAGCCCGAGCGGGAGGGCCCGCAACGAGCAGTACTTC TRBV7-6 . TRBD2 TRBJ2-7
CASRKIGGSTEAFF TGTGCCAGCAGGAAGATAGGGGGGAGCACTGAAGCTTTCTTT TRBV4-2 . . TRBJ1-1
CASSVVGYTGELFF TGTGCCAGCAGTGTGGTCGGGTACACCGGGGAGCTGTTTTTT TRBV27 . . TRBJ2-2
CASSIEQGYTEAFF TGTGCCAGCAGCATCGAACAGGGGTACACTGAAGCTTTCTTT TRBV5-4 . TRBD1 TRBJ1-1
CASSRFTSGRTDTQYF TGTGCCAGCAGCCGGTTTACTAGCGGGAGAACAGATACGCAGTATTTT TRBV11-2 . TRBD2 TRBJ2-3
CASSLGFSGRFYEQYF TGTGCCAGCAGCTTAGGCTTTAGCGGGAGATTCTACGAGCAGTACTTC TRBV7-2 . TRBD2 TRBJ2-7
CASIEGGSYNEQFF TGTGCCAGCATCGAAGGGGGCTCCTACAATGAGCAGTTCTTC TRBV6-4 . . TRBJ2-1
CASSVGLAGVTDTQYF TGTGCCAGCAGCGTAGGACTAGCGGGAGTTACAGATACGCAGTATTTT TRBV9 . TRBD2 TRBJ2-3
CASSQDRVYQETQYF TGTGCCAGCAGCCAAGATCGGGTTTACCAAGAGACCCAGTACTTC TRBV4-2 . . TRBJ2-5
CASSNLGNQPQHF TGTGCCAGCAGTAACTTGGGGAATCAGCCCCAGCATTTT TRBV6-5 few . TRBJ1-5
CASSLQGGSSYNSPLHF TGTGCCAGCAGCCTCCAGGGGGGGAGCTCCTATAATTCACCCCTCCACTTT TRBV28 once TRBD1 TRBJ1-6
CASSQDPFQTEAFF TGCGCCAGCAGCCAAGATCCTTTCCAGACTGAAGCTTTCTTT TRBV4-3 . . TRBJ1-1
CASSLTGGDGYTF TGTGCCAGCAGTTTAACAGGAGGTGATGGCTACACCTTC TRBV28 . . TRBJ1-2
CSASSYEQYF TGCAGTGCTAGCTCCTACGAGCAGTACTTC TRBV20-1 . . TRBJ2-7
CASSLAGHHTGELFF TGTGCCAGCAGCTTAGCCGGACACCACACCGGGGAGCTGTTTTTT TRBV7-2 . . TRBJ2-2
CASSYSRDPGELFF TGTGCCAGCAGTTACTCGCGGGACCCCGGGGAGCTGTTTTTT TRBV6-6 . . TRBJ2-2
CASSPGQGRLQETQYF TGTGCCAGCTCACCCGGACAGGGACGGTTGCAAGAGACCCAGTACTTC TRBV18 . TRBD1 TRBJ2-5
CATSGRGGLETQYF TGTGCCACCAGCGGACGGGGGGGGTTGGAGACCCAGTACTTC TRBV15 few TRBD2 TRBJ2-5
CASSLGQGGYNEQFF TGTGCTAGCAGCTTAGGTCAAGGGGGCTACAATGAGCAGTTCTTC TRBV7-7 . . TRBJ2-1
CSVEDRGAGQYF TGCAGCGTTGAAGACAGGGGGGCCGGGCAGTACTTC TRBV29-1 . . TRBJ2-7
CATSRDGTYEQYF TGTGCCACCAGCAGAGACGGAACCTACGAGCAGTACTTC TRBV15 . . TRBJ2-7
CASSQEQGQNSPLHF TGTGCCAGCAGCCAGGAACAGGGGCAGAATTCACCCCTCCACTTT TRBV6-5 . TRBD1 TRBJ1-6
CASSPNRQGERGYTF TGTGCCAGCTCACCGAATCGACAGGGCGAGCGTGGCTACACCTTC TRBV18 . TRBD1 TRBJ1-2
CASSVRTPTHGYTF TGTGCCAGCAGTGTGAGGACCCCTACCCATGGCTACACCTTC TRBV28 once . TRBJ1-2
CASSLAHQRAYEQYF TGCGCCAGCAGCTTGGCCCACCAACGGGCCTACGAGCAGTACTTC TRBV5-1 . . TRBJ2-7
CASSHPQGRRFSYNEQFF TGTGCCAGCAGTCACCCCCAGGGACGGAGGTTCTCCTACAATGAGCAGTTCTTC TRBV28 . . TRBJ2-1
CASTSGRTGLGTEAFF TGTGCCAGCACGAGCGGTCGGACAGGGTTGGGAACTGAAGCTTTCTTT TRBV18 . TRBD1 TRBJ1-1
CASSQEAYSNQPQHF TGCGCCAGCAGCCAAGAGGCTTATAGCAATCAGCCCCAGCATTTT TRBV4-1 once . TRBJ1-5